The TCR beta chain described here comes from a study of cytomegalovirus exposure and HLA in healthy donors. Overall study context: Under 90% of around 390 genotyped donors fell in the Caucasian-associated ancestry cluster. General study points: Cytomegalovirus-associated status was assigned to some 160 TCR beta chains. An ancestry cluster, one associated with Asian ancestry, reportedly showed fewer N-insertions than the roughly 670-donor mean in a later analysis. When analyzed later, a missense DCLRE1C variant was found to be linked to TCR beta V- and J-gene trimming.

Losses at the gene ends were 0 bases for V and 6 bases for J; bases not matched to a gene: 12. From germline, CDR1 is SGHDT and CDR2 YYEEEE. This CDR3 is built from 17 residues. About this clone itself: Its antigen is unidentified.

The PCR was carried out with 60 Vbeta primers and 13 Jbeta primers. Clones were read by immunoSEQ multiplex PCR, and TCRdb kept only the in-frame ones, dropping some. The profile shows some 170,000 clones, approximately 80% of them singletons. Material for sequencing was PBMCs. The chain has TRBV5-6 and TRBJ1-1; 9 bases fit TRBD1. The source is a young woman in good health and CMV-seropositive. The CDR3 DNA sequence: TGTGCCAGCAGCTTGGCGGGACAGGGCCTCCTAGGGGCTGAAGCTTTCTTT. Protein product: CASSLAGQGLLGAEAFF.